These 20 T cell receptor beta chains were sequenced from one sample in a study of T cells in Graves' hyperthyroidism and ophthalmopathy. Amplification of TCR beta CDR3 regions used RNA as the template. An initial round of RT-PCR targeting the TCR CDR3 relied on the HTBI primer set. TCRdb itself ran the multiplex PCR reads through MiXCR, one entry per CDR3 protein. Of 750,000 to 950,000 distinct CDR3 sequences in the sample, 35% to 45% were seen once. The material sequenced was blood. The receptors were sampled from a man aged 18 to 29 with Graves' hyperthyroidism.

This clonotype was counted at least ten times. The chain carries TRBV7-9 and TRBJ2-7, with D perhaps given as TRBD1 or TRBD2 (5 bases each). Trimming stripped 9 bases from V and 6 bases from J, with 18 bases between. Germline CDR1 and CDR2: SEHNR and FQNEAQ (reference sequence). The CDR3 extends over 13 amino acids. The DNA for the CDR3 is TGTGCCAGTGGACTGAGGACACCTTCCGAGCAGTACTTC. Translating it yields CASGLRTPSEQYF.

This clonotype came up many times. The rearrangement joins TRBV20-1 to TRBJ2-7; D is unresolved. CDR3 length equals 12 residues. V lost 0 bases and J 2 bases, leaving 5 bases between the germline ends. Germline CDR1 DFQATT, CDR2 SNEGSKA (reference sequence). In DNA, the CDR3 is TGCAGTGCTAGAGAACAGACCTACGAGCAGTACTTC. Its protein is CSAREQTYEQYF.

Many counts were recorded for this clonotype. The chain is built from TRBV20-1 and TRBJ1-6; tentatively, D is TRBD1 (5 bases). The CDR3 has 12 residues. V shed 0 bases and J shed 9 bases, with 6 bases lying between them. Germline CDR1 and CDR2: DFQATT and SNEGSKA (reference sequence). Here the CDR3 DNA reads TGCAGTGCTAGAGATCAGGGTTCACCCCTCCACTTT. This translates into CSARDQGSPLHF.

V is TRBV30 and J is TRBJ2-7, with unresolved D. Germline V gene sequence: CDR1 GTSNPN, CDR2 SVGIG (reference sequence). V was shortened by 0 bases and J by 1 base, with 4 bases between the two germline ends. This CDR3 contains 12 residues. CDR3 region: CAWSVPSYEQYF. The CDR3 nucleotides are TGTGCCTGGAGTGTACCTTCCTACGAGCAGTACTTC.

V is TRBV5-5 and J is TRBJ1-3; TRBD1 matches at 8 bases. V trimming: 0 bases; J trimming: 4 bases; junction bases outside the gene matches: 12. Per germline, CDR1 SGHKS and CDR2 YYEKEE (reference sequence). The length of the CDR3 is 18 residues. The CDR3 DNA reads TGTGCCAGCAGCTTGGGGGCCAACCAGGGGGCGAGAGGAAACACCATATATTTT. Translated: CASSLGANQGARGNTIYF.

V is TRBV6-6 and J is TRBJ1-5; perhaps TRBD1 as D (5 bases). This CDR3 region has 14 residues. The V and J ends lost 5 bases and 9 bases respectively, with 17 bases between them. In germline, CDR1 is MNHNY, CDR2 SVGAGI (reference sequence). In nucleotides, the CDR3 is TGTGCCAGCAGTAGTTTAGGGGACTCAAGGCCCCAGCATTTT. Its protein is CASSSLGDSRPQHF.

The chain has TRBV28 and TRBJ2-5; D may be TRBD1 or TRBD2 (6 bases each). Germline CDR1 reads MDHEN; CDR2 reads SYDVKM. The CDR3 runs 14 residues. V gave up 5 bases and J gave up 6 bases, with 16 bases separating them. The DNA of the CDR3 is TGTGCCAGCAGTCCGAGGGGGGCTGTAAAGACCCAGTACTTC. Its protein product is CASSPRGAVKTQYF.

This chain links TRBV12-3 or TRBV12-4 with TRBJ2-6; the match to TRBD2 covers 11 bases. The CDR3 has 18 residues. Germline trimming cut 7 bases from V and 0 bases from J; bases unmatched to any gene: 8. The CDR3 spells CASTNLAGGPSGANVLTF. In nucleotides, the CDR3 is TGTGCCAGCACCAACCTAGCGGGGGGACCCTCTGGGGCCAACGTCCTGACTTTC.

This rearrangement joins TRBV7-9 to TRBJ2-7; D unclear. V shed 5 bases and J shed 3 bases, with 14 bases lying between them. CDR3 length equals 14 residues. The germline gives CDR1 SEHNR, CDR2 FQNEAQ (reference sequence). CDR3: CASSPQGTGYEQYF. The CDR3 coding sequence is TGTGCCAGCAGCCCCCAAGGTACGGGCTACGAGCAGTACTTC.

The chain joins TRBV12-3 or TRBV12-4 to TRBJ1-6; D may be TRBD1 (5 bases). The V end was cut by 2 bases, the J end by 7 bases, with 12 bases between. This CDR3 contains 15 residues. CDR3 region: CASSLSQGTNSPLHF. For the CDR3, the DNA is TGTGCCAGCAGTTTATCTCAGGGTACAAATTCACCCCTCCACTTT.

Note on this clonotype: This CDR3 fails to terminate in the conserved phenylalanine or tryptophan, so it likely reflects a read error. It is unclear where the CDR3 begins or ends on the DNA, so no DNA is shown, and the CDR3 is as TCRdb lists it. The rearrangement joins TRBV2 to TRBJ1-6; the table's TRBD1 call for D was not verified on the DNA. With termini counted, the CDR3 has 8 amino acids. Germline V gene lookup returns CDR1 SNHLY and CDR2 FYNNEI. Here the CDR3 reads CASSVGRQ.

This clonotype was seen more than once but under ten times. This chain links TRBV30 with TRBJ1-5, with D unclear. Germline V gene data show CDR1 as GTSNPN and CDR2 as SVGIG (reference sequence). This CDR3 has 13 residues. Trimming cost V 0 bases and J 6 bases, with 9 bases left between them. CDR3 DNA sequence: TGTGCCTGGAGTGTCGAGCCGTCTCAGCCCCAGCATTTT. It codes for CAWSVEPSQPQHF.

This chain links TRBV25-1 with TRBJ1-2; D possibly corresponds to TRBD1 (5 bases). Germline V gene data show CDR1 as MGHDK and CDR2 as SYGVNS. The CDR3 sequence is 16 residues long. The germline V and J ends were trimmed by 5 bases and 4 bases, with 20 bases remaining between them. The CDR3 protein is CASSLQGTQTFYGYTF. In nucleotides, the CDR3 is TGTGCCAGCAGTCTACAAGGGACGCAGACCTTCTATGGCTACACCTTC.

This clonotype was seen only a few times. Here the CDR3 reads CASSQWPGQGTGYTF. The CDR3 nucleotides are TGTGCCAGCAGCCAATGGCCGGGACAGGGAACCGGCTACACCTTC. V gene TRBV7-2 combines with J gene TRBJ1-2; 9 bases fit TRBD1. The V segment lost 5 bases and the J segment 8 bases; nucleotides outside the gene matches: 12. CDR1 and CDR2 (germline): SGHTA, FQGNSA. The CDR3 contains 15 residues.

This clonotype was observed at least ten times. The chain uses TRBV24-1 and TRBJ1-5; D is perhaps TRBD1 (5 bases). V lost 4 bases and J lost 5, with 8 bases in between. Germline V gene sequence: CDR1 KGHDR, CDR2 SFDVKD. The CDR3 consists of 13 residues. The CDR3, as DNA: TGTGCCACCAGTGAGGAGGGACATCAGCCCCAGCATTTT. Its protein product is CATSEEGHQPQHF.

This clonotype was seen ten or more times. This chain links TRBV20-1 with TRBJ1-5; D is undetermined. Per germline, CDR1 DFQATT and CDR2 SNEGSKA (reference sequence). The CDR3 covers 14 residues. Trimming took 0 bases from V and 6 from J, leaving 12 bases between them. CDR3 residues: CSARDRGFGQPQHF. The DNA for the CDR3 is TGCAGTGCTAGAGATAGAGGGTTCGGTCAGCCCCAGCATTTT.

This clonotype was seen many times. The chain combines TRBV29-1 with TRBJ2-7; the match to TRBD1 covers 8 bases. Per germline, CDR1 SQVTM and CDR2 ANQGSEA. CDR3 length equals 13 residues. V lost 7 bases to trimming and J lost 4 bases; unmatched junction nucleotides: 9. As DNA, the CDR3 is TGCAGCGGAGCAGGGGGCCCATCTTACGAGCAGTACTTC. Its translation is CSGAGGPSYEQYF.

The V and J genes are TRBV20-1 and TRBJ1-1; 10 nucleotides match TRBD1. The V gene end was trimmed by 2 bases and the J gene end by 6 bases; junction bases not matched to a gene: 12. The CDR3 is made up of 16 amino acids. From germline, CDR1 is DFQATT and CDR2 SNEGSKA (reference sequence). The CDR3 protein is CSARRPGQGTRAEAFF. CDR3 nucleotide sequence: TGCAGTGCTAGACGACCGGGACAGGGGACCCGGGCTGAAGCTTTCTTT.

A word on this clonotype: The junction and the germline gene differ at one end; a read error may be behind it. The genes are TRBV10-3 and TRBJ1-4; 9 bases align to TRBD1. Germline values: CDR1 ENHRY, CDR2 SYGVKD. This CDR3 comprises 16 residues. CDR3 protein: CASSPTPTGGNEKLFF. CDR3 bases: TGTGCCAGCAGTCCAACCCCGACAGGGGGAAATGAAAAACTGTTTTTT.

This sequence joins TRBV28 and TRBJ2-7; D is possibly TRBD1 or TRBD2 (5 bases each). CDR3 length equals 14 residues. Germline V CDR1 and CDR2: MDHEN, SYDVKM. Trimming took 6 bases from V and 2 from J, leaving 14 bases between them. For the CDR3, the DNA is TGTGCCAGCAGCCCCGGGACGCAACCCTACGAGCAGTACTTC. Translating gives CASSPGTQPYEQYF.